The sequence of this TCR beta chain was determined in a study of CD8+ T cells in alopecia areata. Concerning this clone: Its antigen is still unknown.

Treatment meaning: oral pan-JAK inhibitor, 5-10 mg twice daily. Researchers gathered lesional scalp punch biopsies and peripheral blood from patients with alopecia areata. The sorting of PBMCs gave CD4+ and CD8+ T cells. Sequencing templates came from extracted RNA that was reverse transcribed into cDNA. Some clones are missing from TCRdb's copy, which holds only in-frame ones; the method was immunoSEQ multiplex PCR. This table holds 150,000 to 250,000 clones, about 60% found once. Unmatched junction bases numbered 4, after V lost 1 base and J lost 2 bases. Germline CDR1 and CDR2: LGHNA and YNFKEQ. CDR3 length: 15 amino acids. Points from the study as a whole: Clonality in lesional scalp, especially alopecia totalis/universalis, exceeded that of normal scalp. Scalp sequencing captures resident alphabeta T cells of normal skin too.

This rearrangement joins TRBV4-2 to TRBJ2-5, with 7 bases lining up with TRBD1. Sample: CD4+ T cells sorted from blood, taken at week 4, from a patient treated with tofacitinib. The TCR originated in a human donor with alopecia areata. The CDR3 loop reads CASSQVDREQETQYF. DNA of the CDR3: TGTGCCAGCAGCCAAGTTGACAGGGAGCAAGAGACCCAGTACTTC.